The rows below give T cell receptor beta chains drawn from one sample of a study of monozygotic twins with inflammatory bowel disease. From its re-call of the 5' RACE reads, TCRdb lists each CDR3 protein once, without DNA. The clone table shows more than 300,000 distinct CDR3 sequences, with the ten largest holding 5.6%. The sample comprised blood. The receptors were gathered from a human donor with ulcerative colitis or Crohn's disease, or a healthy co-twin of an affected twin (not recorded which). The CDR3 runs from the conserved cysteine through the conserved F or W.

V,J,CDR3
TRBV7-9,TRBJ1-6,CASSPRTGTVNSPLHF
TRBV12-3/TRBV12-4,TRBJ2-4,CASSDDTNIQYF
TRBV20-1,TRBJ2-1,CSAMGTPKDNEQFF
TRBV12-3/TRBV12-4,TRBJ2-5,CASSLVNRKGRTQYF
TRBV7-6,TRBJ1-2,CASSEAGQSVNYGYTF
TRBV7-8,TRBJ1-5,CASTRQLNQPQHF
TRBV5-1,TRBJ1-5,CASSLAPTGNNQPQHF
TRBV30,TRBJ2-7,CAWSRWGAEQYF
TRBV29-1,TRBJ2-1,CSVEGDRDYNEQFF
TRBV12-3/TRBV12-4,TRBJ2-3,CASSDRGDTQYF
TRBV20-1,TRBJ2-3,CSARDARNTQYF
TRBV6-2/TRBV6-3,TRBJ1-5,CARDRGGGNQPQHF
TRBV12-3/TRBV12-4,TRBJ1-2,CASSQGASGYGYTF
TRBV25-1,TRBJ2-6,CASRPTGTGANVLTF
TRBV25-1,TRBJ2-7,CASSADSSYEQYF
TRBV4-3,TRBJ1-4,CASSRVQSGNEKLFF
TRBV5-5,TRBJ1-5,CASSLEGSQPQHF
TRBV10-3,TRBJ2-5,CAIRNLAGETQYF
TRBV20-1,TRBJ2-7,CSAPPAGSSYEQYF
TRBV11-2,TRBJ2-2,CASTLAGGATYTGELFF
TRBV4-3,TRBJ1-5,CASSQDGSNQPQHF
TRBV3-1,TRBJ2-5,CASSQWQMDQETQYF
TRBV12-3/TRBV12-4,TRBJ2-3,CASRPSGGFKDTQYF
TRBV5-1,TRBJ1-5,CASSLQGAQPQHF
TRBV7-9,TRBJ2-1,CASSLSSGSNEQFF
TRBV7-3,TRBJ2-3,CASSSRTGSGTDTQYF
TRBV6-5,TRBJ1-2,CASSYSSGQTTYGYTF
TRBV5-4,TRBJ2-5,CASSKLPRDGMTQYF
TRBV7-9,TRBJ2-1,CASSLRPTSNEQFF
TRBV20-1,TRBJ2-7,CSARDRETLYEQYF
TRBV20-1,TRBJ1-3,CSAEIGRAGTIYF
TRBV6-1,TRBJ2-2,CASSEGEPGELFF
TRBV7-6,TRBJ2-7,CASSSGTSASYEQYF
TRBV5-1,TRBJ2-4,CASSLGSRRGALTKNIQYF
TRBV12-3/TRBV12-4,TRBJ1-1,CASRYRDTMNTEAFF
TRBV7-2,TRBJ2-2,CASSLYAGGSSGELFF
TRBV18,TRBJ2-7,CASSFSGTPLRSMPYEQYF
TRBV29-1,TRBJ1-5,CSVGQGPNQPQHF
TRBV19,TRBJ2-7,CASSTSLGTEQYF
TRBV7-2,TRBJ2-4,CASSLALGGGNIQYF
TRBV7-9,TRBJ2-7,CASSPRPGTETYEQYF
TRBV12-3/TRBV12-4,TRBJ1-1,CASSLVRAEAFF
TRBV27,TRBJ1-5,CASSLRGPGTNQPQHF
TRBV7-2,TRBJ1-1,CASSIGPANTEAFF
TRBV5-4,TRBJ2-3,CASSWTSDTQYF
TRBV20-1,TRBJ2-5,CSADYGYPEYF
TRBV29-1,TRBJ2-7,CSVSQGRSSEQYF
TRBV5-1,TRBJ1-1,CASSGLLRGNTEAFF
TRBV29-1,TRBJ2-7,CSGTGTSGSYEQYF
TRBV20-1,TRBJ2-2,CSARDPKATGELFF